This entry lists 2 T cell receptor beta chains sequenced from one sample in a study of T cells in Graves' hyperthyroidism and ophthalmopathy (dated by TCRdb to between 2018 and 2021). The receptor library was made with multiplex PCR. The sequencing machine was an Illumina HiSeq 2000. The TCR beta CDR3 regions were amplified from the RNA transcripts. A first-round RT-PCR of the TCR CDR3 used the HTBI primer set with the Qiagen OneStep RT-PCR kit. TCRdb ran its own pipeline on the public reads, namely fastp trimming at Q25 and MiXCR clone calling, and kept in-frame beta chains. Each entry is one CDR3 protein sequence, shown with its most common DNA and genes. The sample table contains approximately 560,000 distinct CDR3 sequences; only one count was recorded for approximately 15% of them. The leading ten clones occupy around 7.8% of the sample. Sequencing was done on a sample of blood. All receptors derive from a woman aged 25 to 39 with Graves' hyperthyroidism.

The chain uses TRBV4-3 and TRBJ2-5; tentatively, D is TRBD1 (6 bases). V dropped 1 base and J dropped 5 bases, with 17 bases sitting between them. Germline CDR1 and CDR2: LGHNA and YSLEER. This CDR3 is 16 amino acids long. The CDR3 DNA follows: TGCGCCAGCAGCCAAGCAGTCCCCACAGGGCTGGAGACCCAGTACTTC. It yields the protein CASSQAVPTGLETQYF.

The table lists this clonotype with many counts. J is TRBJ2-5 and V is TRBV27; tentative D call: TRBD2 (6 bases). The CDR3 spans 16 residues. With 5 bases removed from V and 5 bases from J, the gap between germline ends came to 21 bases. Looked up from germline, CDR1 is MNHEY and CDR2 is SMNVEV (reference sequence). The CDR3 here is CASSPRGSGGRETQYF. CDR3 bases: TGTGCCAGCAGTCCACGGGGTAGCGGTGGCCGGGAGACCCAGTACTTC.